The 26 T cell receptor beta chains given below trace back to one sample, sequenced in a study of cytomegalovirus exposure and HLA in healthy donors. With 60 Vbeta and 13 Jbeta primers, the PCR was carried out. The method was immunoSEQ multiplex PCR; TCRdb's version includes in-frame clones alone and lacks a portion of them. The repertoire has 110,000 to 150,000 clones, approximately 70% of them found once; the top ten carry about 2%. Sequenced sample: PBMCs. These receptors were collected from a woman aged 55-75 years in good health and CMV-seropositive.

The chain employs TRBV6-1 and TRBJ1-1, with 8 bases fitting TRBD1. This CDR3 contains 12 residues. Germline V CDR1 and CDR2: MNHNS, SASEGT. V trimming: 6 bases; J trimming: 10 bases; junction bases outside the gene matches: 7. The DNA of the CDR3 is TGTGCCAGCAGAACAGGGGGTCCGGTAGCTTTCTTT. Its protein is CASRTGGPVAFF.

This clone was detected a few times. The rearrangement joins TRBV27 to TRBJ2-1; possible D gene TRBD1, 6 bases. CDR3 size: 13 residues. Germline V gene lookup returns CDR1 MNHEY and CDR2 SMNVEV (reference sequence). V was cut by 6 bases and J by 8 bases, with 14 bases left in between. The chain's CDR3 is CASSPGAGYEQFF. The CDR3 coding sequence is TGTGCCAGCAGCCCAGGGGCAGGATATGAGCAGTTCTTC.

The chain has TRBV6-5 and TRBJ1-2; possibly TRBD1 for D (6 bases). The germline V gene has CDR1 MNHEY and CDR2 SVGAGI. With 1 base removed from V and 2 bases from J, the gap between germline ends came to 11 bases. This CDR3 spans 15 amino acids. Here the CDR3 reads CASSYYGTSNYGYTF. The DNA of the CDR3 is TGTGCCAGCAGTTACTACGGGACATCAAACTATGGCTACACCTTC.

The chain combines TRBV5-4 with TRBJ2-3; D may be TRBD2 (6 bases). This CDR3 comprises 14 residues. In germline, CDR1 is SGHNT, CDR2 YYREEE (reference sequence). Trimming removed 2 bases from V and 5 bases from J, with 12 bases in between. The CDR3 protein is CASSFGSGGDTQYF. CDR3 nucleotides: TGTGCCAGCAGCTTCGGGAGTGGCGGAGATACGCAGTATTTT.

The J gene is TRBJ1-1, the V gene TRBV29-1, with TRBD1 matching over 8 bases. The CDR3 has 12 residues. After removal of 4 bases from V and 5 bases from J, the junction contained 3 bases not matched to a gene. CDR1 SQVTM and CDR2 ANQGSEA come from the germline V gene. CDR3 nucleotides: TGCAGCGTTGCGCGACAGGGGACTGAAGCTTTCTTT. It translates to CSVARQGTEAFF.

The rearrangement links TRBV6-6 to TRBJ1-1; 8 nucleotides match TRBD1. CDR1 is MNHNY and CDR2 is SVGAGI in the germline V gene (reference sequence). There are 14 residues in the CDR3. J gave up 1 base and V 8 bases, and 6 bases lay outside the gene matches. The CDR3 reads CASRPGGRNTEAFF. CDR3 DNA sequence: TGTGCCAGCCGACCAGGGGGCAGGAACACTGAAGCTTTCTTT.

This clone occurred a few times. The chain employs TRBV6-1 and TRBJ1-1, with D unclear. In germline, CDR1 is MNHNS, CDR2 SASEGT. Trimming took off 1 base at V and 6 bases at J, with 9 bases between the two ends. This CDR3 region has 13 residues. The CDR3 here is CASSEGARAEAFF. As DNA, the CDR3 is TGTGCCAGCAGTGAAGGGGCCAGAGCTGAAGCTTTCTTT.

The chain links TRBV5-1 to TRBJ2-5; 7 bases are shared with TRBD1. This CDR3 has 15 amino acids. CDR1 is SGHRS and CDR2 is YFSETQ in the germline V gene. V shed 0 bases, J shed 1 base, and the junction held 3 bases outside the gene matches. As DNA, the CDR3 is TGCGCCAGCAGCTTGGATGGGACAGCCCAAGAGACCCAGTACTTC. This gives the protein CASSLDGTAQETQYF.

By proportion, this clone is medium-sized (0.01 to 0.1%). This sequence joins TRBV5-1 and TRBJ2-7, with 9 positions matching TRBD2. Looked up from germline, CDR1 is SGHRS and CDR2 is YFSETQ. With 4 bases clipped from V and 7 bases from J, the junction kept 21 bases outside the gene matches. The CDR3 loop spans 18 amino acids. The CDR3 loop is CASSAGLAQVDGTREQYF. In DNA form, the CDR3 reads TGCGCCAGCAGCGCGGGACTAGCCCAGGTAGATGGTACGAGGGAGCAGTACTTC.

Concerning this clone: The sample has other DNA sequences that encode this CDR3 too. This chain connects TRBV29-1 to TRBJ1-1; unclear D gene. The V end lost 6 bases, the J end lost 4 bases, and 15 bases lay between the germline ends. CDR3 size: 13 residues. Germline CDR1 is SQVTM and CDR2 is ANQGSEA. The CDR3 DNA reads as TGCAGCGTGTTGAACCTGGGGAGCACTGAAGCTTTCTTT. Translation gives CSVLNLGSTEAFF.

This chain links TRBV5-3 with TRBJ1-1; unclear D gene. TRBV5-3 qualifies as an ORF whose function is uncertain. Deletions cut 0 bases from V and 0 bases from J, with 12 bases between. There are 16 residues in the CDR3. The CDR3 loop is CARSLEYVTLNTEAFF. DNA for the CDR3: TGTGCCAGAAGCTTGGAGTATGTCACTCTGAACACTGAAGCTTTCTTT.

The V call is TRBV4-2, the J call TRBJ2-2; 8 bases are shared with TRBD1. The germline V gene has CDR1 LGHNA and CDR2 YNFKEQ. The CDR3 is 16 residues long. V was pared by 7 bases and J by 2 bases, with 9 bases of the junction left unmatched. CDR3 sequence (DNA): TGTGCCAGCACCTTATACGGGACAGGTAACACCGGGGAGCTGTTTTTT. Its protein product is CASTLYGTGNTGELFF.

The chain recombines TRBV5-1 with TRBJ1-4; the match to TRBD1 covers 8 bases. The ends lost 2 bases at V and 5 bases at J; junction bases unmatched: 5. Germline CDR1 SGHRS, CDR2 YFSETQ. The CDR3 is 15 amino acids. CDR3 residues: CASSLQGVENEKLFF. The CDR3 DNA is TGCGCCAGCAGCTTACAGGGGGTGGAGAATGAAAAACTGTTTTTT.

As to this clone: The sample carries other DNA sequences with the same CDR3. The chain is built from TRBV5-1 and TRBJ2-3; 7 positions match TRBD2. V shed 0 bases and J 3 bases; nucleotides not matched to a gene: 4. The germline V gene has CDR1 SGHRS and CDR2 YFSETQ. The CDR3 totals 15 residues. The CDR3 protein is CASSLGGGSTDTQYF. DNA of the CDR3: TGCGCCAGCAGCTTGGGTGGCGGGAGTACAGATACGCAGTATTTT.

The rearrangement links TRBV19 to TRBJ2-5, with D unclear. The CDR3 is made up of 11 amino acids. CDR1 LNHDA and CDR2 SQIVND come from the germline V gene (reference sequence). V lost 3 bases and J 3 bases, leaving 2 bases between the germline ends. The CDR3 sequence: CASSIKETQYF. DNA for the CDR3: TGTGCCAGTAGTATTAAAGAGACCCAGTACTTC.

The V and J genes are TRBV4-1 and TRBJ2-5, with 9 nucleotides matching TRBD1. CDR3 length: 14 residues. Trimming took 1 base from V and 5 from J; bases not matched to a gene: 2. From germline, CDR1 is MGHRA and CDR2 YSYEKL. CDR3: CASSQGGQGETQYF. The CDR3 DNA reads as TGCGCCAGCAGCCAAGGAGGACAGGGGGAGACCCAGTACTTC.

The chain couples TRBV28 to TRBJ1-1, with D possibly TRBD1 on 5 matching bases. This CDR3 has 12 residues. Germline lookup yields CDR1 MDHEN and CDR2 SYDVKM. Between the trimmed V and J ends, which lost 9 bases and 8 bases, there was a span of 16 bases. The CDR3 coding sequence is TGTGCCAGTCAAAGCAATGCAGGGGAAGCTTTCTTT. Translated, it gives CASQSNAGEAFF. Full variable domain (rest looked up from reference TRBV28 and TRBJ1-1): DVKVTQSSRYLVKRTGEKVFLECVQDMDHENMFWYRQDPGLGLRLIYFSYDVKMKEKGDIPEGYSVSREKKERFSLILESASTNQTSMYLCASQSNAGEAFFGQGTRLTVV.

V and J are TRBV6-1 and TRBJ1-5; D is possibly TRBD1 (5 bases). The CDR3 is 14 residues long. Trimming took 1 base from V and 6 from J, leaving 10 bases between them. Germline V CDR1 and CDR2: MNHNS, SASEGT. The CDR3 DNA reads as TGTGCCAGCAGTGAAGGGCAGGGCCGTCAGCCCCAGCATTTT. Protein product: CASSEGQGRQPQHF.

DNA of the CDR3: TGTGCCAGCAGCGTCCGTCTTAGGGGAGAGACCCAGTACTTC. It specifies CASSVRLRGETQYF. The J gene is TRBJ2-5, the V gene TRBV9; a possible D gene is TRBD1 (5 bases). From germline, CDR1 is SGDLS and CDR2 YYNGEE. Trimming shortened V by 2 bases and J by 4 bases, and 12 bases separated the two germline ends. CDR3 length: 14 amino acids.

The chain combines TRBV5-1 with TRBJ2-7, with 9 bases identical to TRBD2. Trimming cost V 0 bases and J 1 base; bases outside gene matches: 5. CDR1 and CDR2 from the germline V gene are SGHRS and YFSETQ. The CDR3 runs to 16 residues. The CDR3 protein is CASSLAGREGSYEQYF. The CDR3 nucleotides read TGCGCCAGCAGCTTGGCAGGGCGGGAGGGGTCCTACGAGCAGTACTTC.

This chain uses TRBV28 with TRBJ1-6; D gene ambiguous. V was cut by 6 bases and J by 6 bases, with 12 bases left in between. The germline V gene encodes CDR1 MDHEN and CDR2 SYDVKM. This CDR3 has 14 amino acids. Written as DNA, the CDR3 is TGTGCCAGCAGCCCTGGACTTAGTAATTCACCCCTCCACTTT. It translates to CASSPGLSNSPLHF.

The genes are TRBV7-9 and TRBJ1-3, with TRBD1 matching over 9 bases. After removal of 5 bases from V and 0 bases from J, the junction contained 2 bases not matched to a gene. CDR1 and CDR2 (germline): SEHNR, FQNEAQ (reference sequence). This CDR3 has 15 amino acids. CDR3 in DNA: TGTGCCAGCAGCCGGGACAGGGTCTCTGGAAACACCATATATTTT. Its translation is CASSRDRVSGNTIYF.

The V and J genes are TRBV5-6 and TRBJ2-3; 9 nucleotides line up with TRBD2. Germline CDR1 is SGHDT and CDR2 is YYEEEE. The junction had 3 bases not matched to a gene; V was cut back by 1 base and J by 3 bases. The CDR3 totals 15 residues. CDR3 residues: CASSLIAGGTDTQYF. CDR3 bases: TGTGCCAGCAGCTTGATTGCGGGAGGGACAGATACGCAGTATTTT.

This clone was picked up one time. The chain employs TRBV4-2 and TRBJ2-6; 7 bases are shared with TRBD2. Trimming at V came to 5 bases and at J to 4 bases, leaving 5 bases not matched to a gene. The CDR3 length is 15 residues. The V gene's germline CDR1 is LGHNA and CDR2 YNFKEQ. Here the CDR3 reads CASSGGEQGANVLTF. The CDR3 DNA is TGTGCCAGCAGCGGGGGGGAGCAAGGGGCCAACGTCCTGACTTTC.

The chain joins TRBV7-8 to TRBJ1-1; perhaps TRBD1 as D (5 bases). The germline V and J ends were trimmed by 3 bases and 0 bases, with 17 bases remaining between them. CDR1 is SGHVS, CDR2 FQNEAQ, per germline. CDR3 length equals 17 residues. CDR3 bases: TGTGCCAGCAGCTTCGCCCAGAGCAGGGTCATGAACACTGAAGCTTTCTTT. Encoded protein: CASSFAQSRVMNTEAFF.

V gene TRBV7-2 combines with J gene TRBJ2-2; D is uncertain. The CDR3 runs to 13 residues. Germline V gene sequence: CDR1 SGHTA, CDR2 FQGNSA. V dropped 5 bases and J dropped 3 bases, with 7 bases sitting between them. The CDR3 protein is CASSREHTGELFF. CDR3 DNA sequence: TGTGCCAGCAGCCGAGAGCACACCGGGGAGCTGTTTTTT. The complete variable domain, with remaining parts taken from reference TRBV7-2 and TRBJ2-2, reads GAGVSQSPSNKVTEKGKDVELRCDPISGHTALYWYRQSLGQGLEFLIYFQGNSAPDKSGLPSDRFSAERTGGSVSTLTIQRTQQEDSAVYLCASSREHTGELFFGEGSRLTVL.